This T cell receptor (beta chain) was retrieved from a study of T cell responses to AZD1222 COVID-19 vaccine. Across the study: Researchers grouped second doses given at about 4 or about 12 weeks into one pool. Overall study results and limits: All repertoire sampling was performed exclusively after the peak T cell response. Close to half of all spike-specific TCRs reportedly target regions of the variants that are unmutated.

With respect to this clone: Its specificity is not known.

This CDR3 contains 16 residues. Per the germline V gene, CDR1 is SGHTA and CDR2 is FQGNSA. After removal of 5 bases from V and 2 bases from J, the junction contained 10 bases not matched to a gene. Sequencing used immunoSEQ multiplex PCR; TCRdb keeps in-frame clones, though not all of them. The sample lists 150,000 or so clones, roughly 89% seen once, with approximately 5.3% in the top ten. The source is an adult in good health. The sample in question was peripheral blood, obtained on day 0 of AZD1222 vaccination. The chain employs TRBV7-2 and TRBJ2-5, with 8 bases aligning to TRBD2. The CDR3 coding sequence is TGTGCCAGCAGCCACGGCGTCGCGGGAGGTCAAGAGACCCAGTACTTC. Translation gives CASSHGVAGGQETQYF.